This TCR beta chain came from a study of beta chain features in type 1 diabetes (dated by TCRdb to between 2017 and 2018). About the full investigation: Patients and healthy donors did not differ in mean age, gender distribution, total cell number or subset yield. A total of 100 million to 140 million sorted cells were examined across all samples, and the number of cells per subset was strongly correlated with RNA yield. The study compared TCRB repertoires of sorted circulating CD4+ T cell subsets between recently diagnosed type 1 diabetes patients and matched healthy donors. Whereas all 28 donors provided naive and central memory subsets, regulatory and stem cell-like memory subsets were isolated from just 8 patients and about eight healthy donors.

Overall study outcomes, separate from this receptor: Type 1 diabetes patients showed a moderate but significant shortening of TCRB CDR3 length in all four CD4+ subsets. At VDJ recombination sites, type 1 diabetes patients had fewer insertions and more deleted nucleotides, which implies abnormalities in thymic rearrangement. Because cDNA was sequenced instead of genomic DNA, activated cells with high expression could be over-represented, although the groups did not differ in activation or CD3 levels. HLA sub-analyses involved small numbers of individuals, so any influence of HLA type on TCRB rearrangement remained unresolved. Shorter templates might be favored by PCR, yet because patient and control samples were amplified and corrected together, any such skew would affect both groups equally. Naive, central memory and regulatory TCRB repertoires appeared more similar among patients than among healthy donors.

Each donor gave one peripheral blood draw, roughly 120 mL on average, collected into heparinised tubes. Using a panel that included CD45RO, CCR7, CD25, CD127, CD95 and CD27, naive, central memory, regulatory and stem cell-like memory CD4+ T cells were sorted on a BD FACSAria II. Every sorted population had a purity above 95%. Right away, PBMCs were isolated by Lymphoprep density gradient centrifugation and were stained directly, with no culture step. So that batch effects would be minimized, each experiment stained and sorted samples in pairs, pairing one healthy donor with one patient. This clone was seen a handful of times. Its recognized antigen is unknown. The sample holds no much larger clone one base away, and base qualities are not on file. All of the isolated RNA was reverse transcribed with the High Capacity cDNA Reverse Transcription Kit, so expressed TCRB transcripts were sequenced. Naive, central memory and regulatory T cell samples underwent deep immunoSEQ sequencing, averaging about 3.57 million total reads per sample. Sorted cells were lysed in RLT buffer and RNA was extracted with DNase-treated RNeasy Micro or Mini kits, depending on cell number. To prevent cross-contamination, every cell subset was processed on its own, while patient and healthy donor samples were processed together. The immunoSEQ multiplex PCR was used to amplify TCRB sequences from cDNA, yielding 87-bp fragments that span the CDR3 region. Sequencing of the amplicons was performed on the Illumina HiSeq platform. Regarding the original processing steps: Synthetic template baselines were used to correct PCR bias computationally, reads within Hamming distance 2 were collapsed, and singletons that could not be merged were discarded. By aligning reads against IMGT, V, D and J genes, CDR3 length, and insertions or deletions at six rearrangement sites were assigned. Clonotype counts were normalized to sorted cell number within each subset before computing true diversity and Gini coefficients with the tcR R package. Repertoire sharing was quantified using the overlap coefficient calculated on TCRB nucleotide sequences. Out-of-frame TCRB sequences from naive cells were analyzed as a proxy for the pre-selection repertoire. What TCRdb holds here is the immuneACCESS table cut down to in-frame rearrangements. Part of the clones is not present; checked against another copy, under half of the missing clones reflect an unresolved V gene, and the others are unexplained. The V and J calls and clone size are taken from that table; D and trimming were inferred from the DNA. This sample holds 810,000 or so clones; 15% to 20% were observed only once. The top ten hold 0.023% of the sample.

The CDR3 contains 13 residues, cysteine and phenylalanine counted. Only the CDR3 region is kept as DNA, spanning 39 bases read in frame from base 1. The germline V gene sets CDR1 to SGHTA and CDR2 to FQGTGA. V sheds 4 bases and J sheds 5 bases, leaving 11 bases between their ends. This receptor was taken from a young woman in good health. This sequence uses TRBV7-3 and TRBJ1-1; a tentative D call is TRBD1 (5 bases match). Sequenced input: naive CD4+ T cells from blood. The label giving this sample's cell subset or site can be read as: true naive CD4+ T cells. The CDR3 reads as follows: CASSSGLGTEAFF. Read as DNA, the sequence is TGTGCCAGCAGCTCAGGGTTGGGGACTGAAGCTTTCTTT.